This TCR beta chain emerged from a study of cytomegalovirus exposure and HLA in healthy donors. Findings and limits, study-wide: Clonal expansion, a later analysis showed, was greater in HLA-associated TCR beta chains than in equally common others. Owing to their indistinguishability, certain V segments, notably TRBV6-2 and TRBV6-3, were excluded. The study reported that TCR beta sequences accurately predicted HLA-A and HLA-B alleles in most subjects. Later work found most CMV-associated TCR beta chains apparently HLA-restricted.

Germline V gene data show CDR1 as SGHNT and CDR2 as YYREEE (reference sequence). Trimming removed 0 bases at V and 0 bases at J, with 16 bases between. The CDR3 is 17 residues long. About this clone itself: Its cognate antigen is unknown.

60 Vbeta and 13 Jbeta primers were used in PCR. The assay was immunoSEQ multiplex PCR, and TCRdb's table has in-frame clones only and misses some. Among about 190,000 clones listed, around 84% were seen once. The specimen sequenced was PBMCs. The chain employs TRBV5-4 and TRBJ2-7, with D perhaps TRBD2 (5 bases). The source is a man aged 35 to 55 in good health and CMV-seropositive. CDR3 nucleotide sequence: TGTGCCAGCAGCTTGGACTCTGGAGGTGCTAGCTCCTACGAGCAGTACTTC. It is translated as CASSLDSGGASSYEQYF.